This TCR beta chain is drawn from a study of cytomegalovirus exposure and HLA in healthy donors. General study points: Some TCR beta chains (approximately 180 of them) were listed as cytomegalovirus-associated.

On this clone: Its target is not known.

CDR3 length: 14 residues. The trim removed 7 bases at V and 0 bases at J, leaving 4 bases unmatched. Germline V gene data show CDR1 as WSHSY and CDR2 as SAAADI. PCR used 60 Vbeta primers and 13 Jbeta primers. TCRdb keeps only in-frame clones here, not all; method: immunoSEQ multiplex PCR. The repertoire holds 180,000 or so clones, with 80% to 90% as singletons. This clonotype was obtained from a man aged 18-30 years in good health and CMV-seropositive. The source material was PBMCs. The gene calls are TRBV10-2 and TRBJ2-7, with 9 nucleotides matching TRBD2. The CDR3 protein is CASNLAGSSYEQYF. The CDR3 DNA reads TGCGCCAGCAATCTAGCGGGGAGCTCCTACGAGCAGTACTTC.